These 10 T cell receptor delta chains were all obtained from the same sample, sequenced in a study of gamma-delta chains in newborns, infants, children. TCRdb applied CATT to the reads for clone calling. This table holds roughly 14,000 delta-chain clones, 7% to 8.5% found once. The sample consisted of blood. The receptors shown here come from a child who was a newborn, infant or young child, either healthy, febrile or measles-vaccinated (not recorded which).

This chain uses TRDV2 with TRDJ3; 8 positions match TRDD3. This CDR3 is built from 19 residues. J lost 2 bases, V lost 2 bases, and 10 bases had no gene match. Germline loops: CDR1 GEAIGNYY, CDR2 EKD. The chain's CDR3 is CACDKVLGAYPWDTRQMFF. The CDR3 nucleotides are TGTGCCTGTGACAAAGTACTGGGGGCTTACCCCTGGGACACCCGACAGATGTTTTTC.

There are a few counts of this clone. CDR3 in DNA: TGTGCCTGTGACTGGGAGCGCTCCTGGGACACCCGACAGATGTTTTTC. It translates to CACDWERSWDTRQMFF. The rearrangement joins TRDV2 to TRDJ3; D unclear. The V end was cut by 3 bases, the J end by 0 bases, with 8 bases between. Per the germline V gene, CDR1 is GEAIGNYY and CDR2 is EKD. The CDR3 length is 16 residues.

Details on this clone: A much larger clone lies a single base off, so this may be a read error. This CDR3 is also generated by other DNA sequences in the sample. The CDR3 loop reads CACDVLGDTSWDTRQMFF. In DNA, the CDR3 is TGTGCCTGTGATGTACTGGGGGATACGTCCTGGGACACCCGACAGATGTTTTTC. The gene calls are TRDV2 and TRDJ3; TRDD3 matches 13 bases. CDR1 is GEAIGNYY and CDR2 is EKD in the germline V gene. The CDR3 spans 18 residues. V dropped 4 bases and J dropped 1; count of bases not matched to a gene: 3.

This clone came up many times. Other DNA sequences within the sample encode an identical CDR3. V is TRDV2 and J is TRDJ2; 11 positions match TRDD3. The CDR3 totals 15 residues. Germline V gives CDR1 GEAIGNYY, CDR2 EKD. J lost 4 bases, V lost 0 bases, and 0 bases had no gene match. CDR3 region: CACDTLGDTTAQLFF. CDR3 in DNA: TGTGCCTGTGACACCCTGGGGGATACGACAGCACAACTCTTCTTT.

This clone was picked up a small number of times. The chain combines TRDV1 with TRDJ1; 9 bases are a match to TRDD3. V lost 0 bases to trimming and J lost 4 bases; unmatched junction nucleotides: 6. The germline V gene encodes CDR1 TSWWSYY and CDR2 QGS. CDR3 length: 16 residues. CDR3 sequence (DNA): TGTGCTCTTGGGGAACTTAGGGGGGATACATACGATAAACTCATCTTT. Amino acids: CALGELRGDTYDKLIF.

Comment on this clone: The junction and the germline gene differ at one end; a read error may be behind it. The chain couples TRDV2 to TRDJ3, with D possibly being TRDD3 (6 bases). The germline V gene encodes CDR1 GEAIGNYY and CDR2 EKD. The CDR3 loop spans 16 amino acids. CDR3 sequence (DNA): TGTGCCTGCGACACCGTGGGGGTCTGGGACACCCGACAGATGTTTTTC. Translating gives CACDTVGVWDTRQMFF.

A few counts support this clone. The amino acid sequence in TCRdb belongs to a much larger clone and departs from this DNA's translation at residue 3, likely a sequencing read error; the sequence shown is translated from the DNA. The chain has TRDV2 and TRDJ3; TRDD3 agrees at 9 bases. Germline CDR1 is GEAIGNYY and CDR2 is EKD. The CDR3 totals 18 residues. The CDR3 spells CASDTVGDSSWDTRQMFF. DNA of the CDR3: TGTGCCAGTGACACCGTGGGGGATAGCTCCTGGGACACCCGACAGATGTTTTTC.

This rearrangement joins TRDV2 to TRDJ3, with a possible D match to TRDD3 (5 bases). V dropped 0 bases and J dropped 0 bases, with 17 bases sitting between them. The germline CDR1 and CDR2 sequences are GEAIGNYY and EKD. The CDR3 loop spans 20 amino acids. CDR3 residues: CACDTAQSWVSSWDTRQMFF. The CDR3 nucleotides read TGTGCCTGTGACACCGCGCAGTCCTGGGTGAGCTCCTGGGACACCCGACAGATGTTTTTC.

This clone was counted between two and nine times. The chain carries TRDV2 and TRDJ3; the match to TRDD3 covers 8 bases. Trimming cost V 4 bases and J 0 bases; bases outside gene matches: 7. CDR3 size: 18 residues. Germline CDR1 and CDR2: GEAIGNYY and EKD. CDR3 sequence (DNA): TGTGCCTGTGATCCTACTGGGGGGCGCTCCTGGGACACCCGACAGATGTTTTTC. Translation: CACDPTGGRSWDTRQMFF.

At least ten counts were recorded for this clone. The chain uses TRDV2 and TRDJ3; 13 nucleotides line up with TRDD3. With V trimmed by 3 bases and J by 2 bases, 6 bases remained unmatched. This CDR3 contains 19 residues. The germline V gene encodes CDR1 GEAIGNYY and CDR2 EKD. Here the CDR3 reads CACDEVLGDTPWDTRQMFF. As DNA, the CDR3 is TGTGCCTGTGACGAGGTACTGGGGGATACGCCCTGGGACACCCGACAGATGTTTTTC.